The T cell receptor (beta chain) described here comes from a study of T-cell memory formation after mild COVID-19. About the research overall: Largely donor-specific sequence clusters came from a couple of donors. The study's findings and limits: Contracting CD8+ clones were enriched in EMRA, CD4+ mainly in CM and EM. Among clones contracting day 15 to 85, CD4/CD8 was balanced, whereas later expanders leaned CD4+.

This CDR3 region has 13 residues. V gave up 4 bases and J gave up 4 bases, with 8 bases separating them. Germline assignment: CDR1 LGHNA and CDR2 YSLEER. 5'RACE with constant-segment primers built TCRalpha and TCRbeta cDNA libraries with UMIs. TCRdb passed the 5' RACE reads through MiXCR, listing each CDR3 protein once. The data contain 350,000 to 500,000 distinct CDR3 sequences, roughly 18% of them singletons. This clonotype was seen ten or more times. Its matching antigen is unknown. Material: PBMCs or a T cell subset sorted from them (not recorded which). The chain uses TRBV4-3 and TRBJ2-1; tentative D call: TRBD1 (5 bases). The TCR originated in a man aged 18 to 30 who had mild COVID-19 (a few samples of this study predate the infection). Cell type and time point are not known. This chain's CDR3 is CASSPTAYNEQFF. The CDR3 region has the DNA TGCGCCAGCAGCCCGACAGCTTACAATGAGCAGTTCTTC.